The 27 T cell receptor beta chains below all came from one sample that was sequenced in a study of response to subunit inactivated influenza vaccine. MiXCR, run by TCRdb on the RT-PCR reads, gives a single entry per CDR3 protein. The sample holds a few hundred thousand distinct CDR3 sequences; 22% are singletons and the top ten take over 9%. The specimen was PBMCs from blood, collected approximately 20 months after vaccination. The origin of the receptors is a man aged 45-69 years who received an inactivated influenza vaccine.

This rearrangement joins TRBV6-5 to TRBJ2-5, with D maybe TRBD2 (5 bases). Germline values: CDR1 MNHEY, CDR2 SVGAGI. CDR3 length: 15 residues. With 0 bases removed from V and 5 bases from J, the gap between germline ends came to 13 bases. The CDR3 protein is CASSYSLLEGETQYF. CDR3 DNA sequence: TGTGCCAGCAGTTACTCCCTACTAGAAGGGGAGACCCAGTACTTC.

The gene calls are TRBV20-1 and TRBJ2-5; 7 bases are shared with TRBD2. The V gene's germline CDR1 is DFQATT and CDR2 SNEGSKA (reference sequence). V was pared by 8 bases and J by 5 bases, with 17 bases of the junction left unmatched. The CDR3 covers 15 residues. CDR3 coding DNA: TGCAGTCCCCCCCTTGTTGCGGGAGAGCTTGAGACCCAGTACTTC. Translating gives CSPPLVAGELETQYF.

This sequence joins TRBV5-6 and TRBJ1-2, with D possibly TRBD1 on 6 matching bases. CDR3 length equals 14 residues. Trimming shortened V by 1 base and J by 6 bases, and 13 bases separated the two germline ends. Germline CDR1 reads SGHDT; CDR2 reads YYEEEE. The CDR3 DNA follows: TGTGCCAGCAGCTTGTGGTGGGGGGCGCATGGCTACACCTTC. As protein: CASSLWWGAHGYTF.

This clonotype was seen at least ten times. V usage is TRBV4-3 and J usage is TRBJ1-1, with no clear D. This CDR3 has 15 amino acids. V lost 0 bases and J lost 0, with 8 bases in between. The V gene's germline CDR1 is LGHNA and CDR2 YSLEER. The CDR3 region has the DNA TGCGCCAGCAGCCAAGACTTGCTGCTGAACACTGAAGCTTTCTTT. This sequence encodes CASSQDLLLNTEAFF.

This clonotype was counted many times. V usage is TRBV24-1 and J usage is TRBJ2-1; no firm D call. The CDR3 is 15 residues long. Germline CDR1 reads KGHDR; CDR2 reads SFDVKD. Trimming left V 0 bases short and J 4 bases short, with 9 bases between. The CDR3 coding sequence is TGTGCCACCAGTGATTTGCAAACCGATTACAATGAGCAGTTCTTC. Its protein product is CATSDLQTDYNEQFF.

In regard to this clonotype: A single base separates this from a much larger clone, so it may be a read error. V and J are TRBV7-6 and TRBJ1-2; D is undetermined. V shed 2 bases and J shed 8 bases, with 18 bases lying between them. The CDR3 extends over 15 amino acids. Germline assignment: CDR1 SGHVS and CDR2 FNYEAQ. CDR3 loop: CASSLIGGSMQGYTF. CDR3 coding DNA: TGTGCCAGCAGCTTAATAGGAGGGTCGATGCAAGGCTACACCTTC.

The V call is TRBV2, the J call TRBJ2-7, with 11 bases aligning to TRBD2. V was pared by 6 bases and J by 2 bases, with 6 bases of the junction left unmatched. Germline V gives CDR1 SNHLY, CDR2 FYNNEI. The CDR3 extends over 15 amino acids. In DNA form, the CDR3 reads TGTGCCAGCAGCACGACTAGCGGGGTAACCTACGAGCAGTACTTC. Translation: CASSTTSGVTYEQYF.

This clonotype was counted many times. The V call is TRBV12-3 or TRBV12-4, the J call TRBJ1-3; D gene ambiguous. The CDR3 covers 13 residues. V lost 5 bases to trimming and J lost 2 bases, with 7 bases between them. The CDR3, as DNA: TGTGCCAGCAGTCCCCCGCCTGGAAACACCATATATTTT. Translated, it gives CASSPPPGNTIYF.

This clonotype appeared many times. The V call is TRBV5-1, the J call TRBJ1-2; 7 nucleotides align to TRBD1. The CDR3 loop spans 12 amino acids. The germline CDR1 and CDR2 sequences are SGHRS and YFSETQ. V was clipped by 8 bases and J by 2 bases; unmatched bases: 3. For the CDR3, the DNA is TGCGCCAGTTCGACAGGGAACTATGGCTACACCTTC. Encoded protein: CASSTGNYGYTF.

This chain joins TRBV27 and TRBJ2-1; 9 bases match TRBD2. The germline CDR1 and CDR2 sequences are MNHEY and SMNVEV (reference sequence). V shed 4 bases and J 4 bases; nucleotides not matched to a gene: 5. The CDR3 is 15 amino acids. The CDR3 sequence is CASSSREGPYNEQFF. For the CDR3, the DNA is TGTGCCAGCAGTTCGCGGGAGGGCCCGTACAATGAGCAGTTCTTC.

The J gene is TRBJ2-3, the V gene TRBV10-3; D gene unclear. V dropped 2 bases and J dropped 2 bases, with 8 bases sitting between them. Germline CDR1 reads ENHRY; CDR2 reads SYGVKD. CDR3 length equals 14 residues. CDR3 protein: CAISEPGLTDTQYF. In DNA, the CDR3 is TGTGCCATCAGTGAGCCAGGTCTCACAGATACGCAGTATTTT.

The chain carries TRBV20-1 and TRBJ2-7; D remains unclear. The CDR3 loop spans 15 amino acids. Germline CDR1 reads DFQATT; CDR2 reads SNEGSKA (reference sequence). Trimming left V 1 base short and J 2 bases short, with 15 bases between. For the CDR3, the DNA is TGCAGTGCTAGAGGCCGCGGTACCATCCCCTACGAGCAGTACTTC. Protein product: CSARGRGTIPYEQYF.

The chain carries TRBV11-2 and TRBJ2-7, with D possibly TRBD2 on 6 matching bases. Trimming removed 8 bases from V and 1 base from J, with 15 bases in between. The CDR3 has 14 residues. The germline CDR1 and CDR2 sequences are SGHAT and FQNNGV. The CDR3 region is CASRLLAHSYEQYF. CDR3 sequence (DNA): TGTGCCAGCCGCCTCCTAGCGCATTCCTACGAGCAGTACTTC.

The J gene is TRBJ2-5, the V gene TRBV7-3; tentative D call: TRBD2 (5 bases). The germline V gene encodes CDR1 SGHTA and CDR2 FQGTGA. This CDR3 has 14 residues. Between the trimmed V and J ends, which lost 1 base and 0 bases, there was a span of 6 bases. The CDR3 DNA sequence: TGTGCCAGCAGCTTAAGCGGGTACCAAGAGACCCAGTACTTC. This codes for CASSLSGYQETQYF.

V is TRBV5-1 and J is TRBJ1-1; D ambiguous. CDR1 is SGHRS and CDR2 is YFSETQ in the germline V gene. The CDR3 consists of 16 residues. Trimming shortened V by 5 bases and J by 1 base, and 18 bases separated the two germline ends. The CDR3 protein is CASSLDAYSSNTEAFF. DNA for the CDR3: TGCGCCAGCAGTCTGGACGCCTACAGTTCGAACACTGAAGCTTTCTTT.

This sequence joins TRBV30 and TRBJ1-2; possibly TRBD1 for D (6 bases). The V end was cut by 3 bases, the J end by 4 bases, with 12 bases between. Germline V CDR1 and CDR2: GTSNPN, SVGIG (reference sequence). The CDR3 is 13 amino acids. Here the CDR3 DNA reads TGTGCCTGGAGGAACGGGGGCAGCTATGGCTACACCTTC. Its protein is CAWRNGGSYGYTF.

This chain joins TRBV16 and TRBJ2-5, with D possibly being TRBD1 or TRBD2 (6 bases each). The CDR3 extends over 15 amino acids. Per the germline V gene, CDR1 is KGHSY and CDR2 is FQNENV. V lost 4 bases to trimming and J lost 2 bases, with 14 bases between them. DNA for the CDR3: TGTGCCAGCAGCCCCTTGAGGGGGGCACAAGAGACCCAGTACTTC. This translates into CASSPLRGAQETQYF.

The chain joins TRBV7-9 to TRBJ1-2, with 9 bases matching TRBD1. The ends lost 2 bases at V and 8 bases at J; junction bases unmatched: 9. CDR1 is SEHNR and CDR2 is FQNEAQ in the germline V gene (reference sequence). The CDR3 loop spans 15 amino acids. The CDR3 DNA reads TGTGCCAGCAGCTTAAGCCCGGGACAGGGTAGGGGCTACACCTTC. Its translation is CASSLSPGQGRGYTF.

V and J are TRBV7-6 and TRBJ1-3; D is unclear. V was cut by 1 base and J by 2 bases, with 9 bases left in between. CDR1 and CDR2 from the germline V gene are SGHVS and FNYEAQ. The CDR3 runs 15 residues. Here the CDR3 DNA reads TGTGCCAGCAGCTTAGGCCCACCGGCTGGAAACACCATATATTTT. Its protein product is CASSLGPPAGNTIYF.

The chain recombines TRBV5-4 with TRBJ2-1, with TRBD2 matching 7 bases. V gave up 4 bases and J gave up 6 bases; unmatched junction bases: 10. This CDR3 comprises 15 residues. The germline gives CDR1 SGHNT, CDR2 YYREEE (reference sequence). DNA of the CDR3: TGTGCCAGCAGCCCCAGAGGCGGGAGCGGCAATGAGCAGTTCTTC. Amino acids: CASSPRGGSGNEQFF.

The V and J genes are TRBV2 and TRBJ2-7; 8 positions agree with TRBD1. V was pared by 7 bases and J by 6 bases, with 5 bases of the junction left unmatched. Germline V lookup: CDR1 SNHLY, CDR2 FYNNEI. The CDR3 extends over 12 amino acids. This chain's CDR3 is CASTLDRVEQYF. The CDR3 DNA reads TGTGCCAGCACTTTGGACAGGGTCGAGCAGTACTTC.

This clonotype came up a few times. The V call is TRBV6-5, the J call TRBJ1-2; D may be TRBD1 (6 bases). Germline CDR1 and CDR2: MNHEY and SVGAGI. The CDR3 is 16 amino acids. Deletions cut 1 base from V and 4 bases from J, with 16 bases between. The CDR3 loop is CASSYWAGEGGYGYTF. CDR3 in DNA: TGTGCCAGCAGTTACTGGGCAGGGGAAGGAGGCTATGGCTACACCTTC.

This rearrangement joins TRBV30 to TRBJ1-4; 9 positions match TRBD1. There are 14 residues in the CDR3. Germline V gives CDR1 GTSNPN, CDR2 SVGIG (reference sequence). V lost 5 bases, J lost 5 bases, and 6 bases stayed unmatched. CDR3 region: CAWATGTGNEKLFF. The CDR3 DNA follows: TGTGCCTGGGCTACCGGGACAGGGAATGAAAAACTGTTTTTT.

The chain links TRBV12-3 or TRBV12-4 to TRBJ1-1, with D perhaps TRBD1 (5 bases). The CDR3 is 14 amino acids. The V end was cut by 6 bases, the J end by 1 base, with 12 bases between. CDR3 bases: TGTGCCAGCAGCGTTGGGGGGACGAACACTGAAGCTTTCTTT. Translated, it gives CASSVGGTNTEAFF.

The rearrangement joins TRBV7-9 to TRBJ2-5; no definite D call. Germline V CDR1 and CDR2: SEHNR, FQNEAQ (reference sequence). This CDR3 spans 13 amino acids. The ends were cut back, 6 bases at V and 1 base at J, with 9 bases in the middle. In DNA form, the CDR3 reads TGTGCCAGCAGAATAGGCCCCCAAGAGACCCAGTACTTC. Translated: CASRIGPQETQYF.

This clonotype was observed at least ten times. The V call is TRBV29-1, the J call TRBJ1-5; TRBD1 is a possible D gene (5 bases). The CDR3 contains 13 residues. In germline, CDR1 is SQVTM, CDR2 ANQGSEA. With 6 bases removed from V and 3 bases from J, the gap between germline ends came to 12 bases. CDR3 residues: CSVSRDYNQPQHF. The CDR3 nucleotides read TGCAGCGTCTCCCGGGACTACAATCAGCCCCAGCATTTT.

This clonotype was seen more than once but under ten times. The J gene is TRBJ2-3, the V gene TRBV10-3; D possibly corresponds to TRBD1 (5 bases). With 0 bases removed from V and 7 bases from J, the gap between germline ends came to 11 bases. Per germline, CDR1 ENHRY and CDR2 SYGVKD. This CDR3 has 14 residues. CDR3 protein: CAISESNADNTQYF. CDR3 DNA sequence: TGTGCCATCAGTGAGTCGAACGCGGACAATACGCAGTATTTT.